These T cell receptor beta chains were read from a single sample in a study of spatial heterogeneity in lung cancer. In TCRdb, the 5' RACE reads were re-called with MiXCR into one record per CDR3 protein. The profile shows approximately 22,000 distinct CDR3 sequences, less than 6% of them singletons. The material sequenced was PBMCs, taken at surgery. These receptor sequences come from a male donor with early-stage non-small cell lung cancer. Both conserved end residues are part of each CDR3. Each record gives: clone size, CDR3 length, V gene, J gene, D gene, CDR3 DNA, CDR3 protein. The D gene is left open where the match is weak. Part of the rows lack a size; the others show once, few, many or a class for expanded clones.

clone_size: many; cdr3_length: 15; v_call: TRBV20-1; j_call: TRBJ2-1; d_call: TRBD2; cdr3_nt: TGCAGTGCTACCTACTTTTCCGGGACTACTAATGAGCAGTTCTTC; cdr3_aa: CSATYFSGTTNEQFF
clone_size: NA; cdr3_length: 16; v_call: TRBV5-1; j_call: TRBJ2-2; d_call: NA; cdr3_nt: TGCGCCAGCTGCGAATCTCTGGAGCATCCTACCGGGGAGCTGTTTTTT; cdr3_aa: CASCESLEHPTGELFF
clone_size: medium-sized; cdr3_length: 15; v_call: TRBV5-1; j_call: TRBJ1-1; d_call: NA; cdr3_nt: TGCGCCAGCAGCTTGGGGCGGTTCACGAGGACTGAAGCTTTCTTT; cdr3_aa: CASSLGRFTRTEAFF
clone_size: many; cdr3_length: 15; v_call: TRBV19; j_call: TRBJ2-5; d_call: TRBD1; cdr3_nt: TGTGCCAGTAGTTCGCAACAGGGGCGGCCTGAGACCCAGTACTTC; cdr3_aa: CASSSQQGRPETQYF
clone_size: many; cdr3_length: 15; v_call: TRBV6-5; j_call: TRBJ2-1; d_call: TRBD1; cdr3_nt: TGTGCCAGCAGTCGACCGGGACAGGGTTACAATGAGCAGTTCTTC; cdr3_aa: CASSRPGQGYNEQFF
clone_size: NA; cdr3_length: 13; v_call: TRBV7-2; j_call: TRBJ2-7; d_call: TRBD1; cdr3_nt: TGTGCCAGCAGCTCACGACAGGGGGGCGAGCAGTACTTC; cdr3_aa: CASSSRQGGEQYF
clone_size: many; cdr3_length: 15; v_call: TRBV6-5; j_call: TRBJ2-1; d_call: TRBD1; cdr3_nt: TGTGCCAGCAGGCCCGGGGGGACAGGGGTCAATGAGCAGTTCTTC; cdr3_aa: CASRPGGTGVNEQFF
clone_size: many; cdr3_length: 14; v_call: TRBV7-8; j_call: TRBJ2-1; d_call: NA; cdr3_nt: TGTGCCAGCAGCCCCCGGATTAGCTACAATGAGCAGTTCTTC; cdr3_aa: CASSPRISYNEQFF
clone_size: few; cdr3_length: 15; v_call: TRBV11-3; j_call: TRBJ2-7; d_call: NA; cdr3_nt: TGTGCCAGCAGCTTAGGCCCAGAGCAGGTGTACGAGCAGTACTTC; cdr3_aa: CASSLGPEQVYEQYF
clone_size: NA; cdr3_length: 15; v_call: TRBV5-1; j_call: TRBJ2-7; d_call: NA; cdr3_nt: TGCGCCAGCAGCTCCCGGGGGCGTAGCTCCTACGAGCAGTACTTC; cdr3_aa: CASSSRGRSSYEQYF
clone_size: many; cdr3_length: 13; v_call: TRBV4-1; j_call: TRBJ1-5; d_call: NA; cdr3_nt: TGCGCCAGCAGCCAACAGGACCTCCAGCCCCAGCATTTT; cdr3_aa: CASSQQDLQPQHF
clone_size: few; cdr3_length: 13; v_call: TRBV5-1; j_call: TRBJ1-5; d_call: NA; cdr3_nt: TGCGCCAGCCGAGAAGCGGAATATCAGCCCCAGCATTTT; cdr3_aa: CASREAEYQPQHF
clone_size: many; cdr3_length: 17; v_call: TRBV7-2; j_call: TRBJ2-7; d_call: TRBD2; cdr3_nt: TGTGCCAGCAGCTTAGTCCTAGCGGCTACCTCCTCCTACGAGCAGTACTTC; cdr3_aa: CASSLVLAATSSYEQYF
clone_size: many; cdr3_length: 12; v_call: TRBV27; j_call: TRBJ1-1; d_call: TRBD1; cdr3_nt: TGTGCCAGCAGTTTCCCGGGACAGGAAGCTTTCTTT; cdr3_aa: CASSFPGQEAFF
clone_size: many; cdr3_length: 15; v_call: TRBV2; j_call: TRBJ2-3; d_call: TRBD1; cdr3_nt: TGTGCCAGCAGTCCCGGACAGGTTAGCACAGATACGCAGTATTTT; cdr3_aa: CASSPGQVSTDTQYF
clone_size: many; cdr3_length: 14; v_call: TRBV29-1; j_call: TRBJ2-5; d_call: NA; cdr3_nt: TGCAGTTCAACCGGGGGAAGGGGGCAAGAGACCCAGTACTTC; cdr3_aa: CSSTGGRGQETQYF
clone_size: many; cdr3_length: 14; v_call: TRBV20-1; j_call: TRBJ2-7; d_call: TRBD2; cdr3_nt: TGCAGTGCAGGTCCCCGGGAGGCCGCCTACGAGCAGTACTTC; cdr3_aa: CSAGPREAAYEQYF
clone_size: many; cdr3_length: 14; v_call: TRBV4-2; j_call: TRBJ2-2; d_call: NA; cdr3_nt: TGTGCCAGCACCTCGGGATGGAGGACCGGGGAGCTGTTTTTT; cdr3_aa: CASTSGWRTGELFF
clone_size: few; cdr3_length: 15; v_call: TRBV7-3; j_call: TRBJ2-1; d_call: NA; cdr3_nt: TGTGCCAGCAGCTTATTTGGCGACGGAGGGAATGAGCAGTTCTTC; cdr3_aa: CASSLFGDGGNEQFF
clone_size: many; cdr3_length: 12; v_call: TRBV29-1; j_call: TRBJ1-2; d_call: TRBD1; cdr3_nt: TGCAGCGTCAAACAGGGGAGGTATGGCTACACCTTC; cdr3_aa: CSVKQGRYGYTF
clone_size: many; cdr3_length: 14; v_call: TRBV6-2/TRBV6-3; j_call: TRBJ1-1; d_call: NA; cdr3_nt: TGTGCCAGCAGTTCGGGACCCCTGAACACTGAAGCTTTCTTT; cdr3_aa: CASSSGPLNTEAFF
clone_size: many; cdr3_length: 9; v_call: TRBV6-6; j_call: TRBJ2-7; d_call: NA; cdr3_nt: TGTGCCAGCGGGGGCGAGCAGTACTTC; cdr3_aa: CASGGEQYF
clone_size: few; cdr3_length: 12; v_call: TRBV20-1; j_call: TRBJ2-1; d_call: NA; cdr3_nt: TGCAGTGCTAGAGATTTGGGGAATGAGCAGTTCTTC; cdr3_aa: CSARDLGNEQFF
clone_size: many; cdr3_length: 13; v_call: TRBV5-1; j_call: TRBJ2-1; d_call: NA; cdr3_nt: TGCGCCAGCAGACAGGGATCCTACAATGAGCAGTTCTTC; cdr3_aa: CASRQGSYNEQFF
clone_size: many; cdr3_length: 14; v_call: TRBV4-1; j_call: TRBJ2-7; d_call: NA; cdr3_nt: TGCGCCAGCAGCCAAGGTGGTAACCTCTACGAGCAGTACTTC; cdr3_aa: CASSQGGNLYEQYF
clone_size: many; cdr3_length: 12; v_call: TRBV20-1; j_call: TRBJ2-7; d_call: TRBD1; cdr3_nt: TGCAGTGTTCCGGGACAGATCTACGAGCAGTACTTC; cdr3_aa: CSVPGQIYEQYF
clone_size: many; cdr3_length: 14; v_call: TRBV7-9; j_call: TRBJ1-4; d_call: NA; cdr3_nt: TGTGCCAGCAGCTTCGGGACAACTAATGAAAAACTGTTTTTT; cdr3_aa: CASSFGTTNEKLFF
clone_size: NA; cdr3_length: 14; v_call: TRBV19; j_call: TRBJ2-2; d_call: NA; cdr3_nt: TGTGCCAGTACCCCATCTATGAACACCGGGGAGCTGTTTTTT; cdr3_aa: CASTPSMNTGELFF
clone_size: many; cdr3_length: 15; v_call: TRBV15; j_call: TRBJ2-3; d_call: NA; cdr3_nt: TGTGCCACCAGCACGATCGGGCAGACCGGAGATACGCAGTATTTT; cdr3_aa: CATSTIGQTGDTQYF
clone_size: many; cdr3_length: 13; v_call: TRBV7-3; j_call: TRBJ1-1; d_call: NA; cdr3_nt: TGTGCCAGCAGCTTATTAGGCCTGGGGAAAGCTTTCTTT; cdr3_aa: CASSLLGLGKAFF
clone_size: few; cdr3_length: 14; v_call: TRBV19; j_call: TRBJ1-5; d_call: NA; cdr3_nt: TGTGCCAGTAGCATGGATCACAGTGATCAGCCCCAGCATTTT; cdr3_aa: CASSMDHSDQPQHF
clone_size: many; cdr3_length: 14; v_call: TRBV7-6; j_call: TRBJ1-1; d_call: TRBD1; cdr3_nt: TGTGCCAGCAGCCCACAGGGGGCGAACACTGAAGCTTTCTTT; cdr3_aa: CASSPQGANTEAFF
clone_size: few; cdr3_length: 15; v_call: TRBV12-3/TRBV12-4; j_call: TRBJ2-2; d_call: NA; cdr3_nt: TGTGCCAGCAGTGGCGCGGGACAGAACACCGGGGAGCTGTTTTTT; cdr3_aa: CASSGAGQNTGELFF